The 28 T cell receptor beta chains below were found in one sample sequenced in a study of spatial heterogeneity in lung cancer. Study-level results: Tumoral mutation counts were tracked by counts of expanded intratumoral alpha and beta TCRs.

Time point noted: sample taken at primary tumor resection. Antigens for these TCRs are unknown. Using its own MiXCR run on the 5' RACE reads, TCRdb lists one record per CDR3 protein. The table lists about 2,700 distinct CDR3 sequences, approximately 11% of them singletons. The sample in question was lung tumor tissue, obtained at surgery. All receptors derive from a female donor with early-stage non-small cell lung cancer.

In its sample, this clonotype ranks as medium-sized. This chain joins TRBV6-2 or TRBV6-3 and TRBJ2-6; a possible D gene is TRBD1 (6 bases). The V end was cut by 6 bases, the J end by 2 bases, with 14 bases between. This CDR3 has 16 amino acids. Looked up from germline, CDR1 is MNHEY and CDR2 is SVGEGT. The DNA for the CDR3 is TGTGCCAGCAGATTAAGTGGGGGCGCTGGGGCCAACGTCCTGACTTTC. Translating it yields CASRLSGGAGANVLTF.

By share, this clonotype ranks as large. The chain combines TRBV7-2 with TRBJ1-1, with TRBD1 matching 7 bases. Germline V CDR1 and CDR2: SGHTA, FQGNSA. The CDR3 extends over 11 amino acids. V trimming: 5 bases; J trimming: 7 bases; junction bases outside the gene matches: 1. The CDR3 is CASSRDSEAFF. CDR3 coding DNA: TGTGCCAGCAGCCGGGACAGTGAAGCTTTCTTT.

By sample share, this clonotype is medium-sized. V usage is TRBV19 and J usage is TRBJ2-5; no definite D call. Trimming left V 4 bases short and J 5 bases short, with 11 bases between. This CDR3 comprises 13 residues. The germline V gene has CDR1 LNHDA and CDR2 SQIVND (reference sequence). This chain's CDR3 is CASSTGSQETQYF. The CDR3 DNA sequence: TGTGCCAGTAGTACTGGTTCGCAGGAGACCCAGTACTTC. Together with reference TRBV19 and TRBJ2-5, the CDR3 gives the full variable domain: DGGITQSPKYLFRKEGQNVTLSCEQNLNHDAMYWYRQDPGQGLRLIYYSQIVNDFQKGDIAEGYSVSREKKESFPLTVTSAQKNPTAFYLCASSTGSQETQYFGPGTRLLVL.

This clonotype rates as large. This chain connects TRBV28 to TRBJ2-6; D not certain. The CDR3 runs to 16 residues. The germline gives CDR1 MDHEN, CDR2 SYDVKM. The ends were cut back, 8 bases at V and 0 bases at J, with 14 bases in the middle. The CDR3 nucleotides are TGTGCCAGCTTTACGGCCGGAGCCTCTGGGGCCAACGTCCTGACTTTC. Amino acids: CASFTAGASGANVLTF. The full variable domain, its missing parts supplied by reference TRBV28 and TRBJ2-6, is DVKVTQSSRYLVKRTGEKVFLECVQDMDHENMFWYRQDPGLGLRLIYFSYDVKMKEKGDIPEGYSVSREKKERFSLILESASTNQTSMYLCASFTAGASGANVLTFGAGSRLTVL.

The chain couples TRBV6-6 to TRBJ2-3; 9 positions match TRBD2. Losses at the gene ends were 6 bases for V and 6 bases for J; bases not matched to a gene: 13. Germline loops: CDR1 MNHNY, CDR2 SVGAGI (reference sequence). The CDR3 loop spans 16 amino acids. CDR3 DNA: TGTGCCAGCAGCGGACAGCAAGCGGGAGGTACGGATACGCAGTATTTT. Amino acid sequence: CASSGQQAGGTDTQYF.

This clonotype was picked up many times. This chain links TRBV24-1 with TRBJ2-1; 11 bases line up with TRBD2. With 4 bases clipped from V and 8 bases from J, the junction kept 12 bases outside the gene matches. The CDR3 loop spans 17 amino acids. CDR1 is KGHDR and CDR2 is SFDVKD in the germline V gene. The CDR3 spells CATSDPSPGTSGDEQFF. The CDR3 nucleotides read TGTGCCACCAGTGACCCATCTCCCGGGACTAGCGGAGATGAGCAGTTCTTC.

This clonotype is deemed medium-sized. The chain is built from TRBV28 and TRBJ1-2; D gene unclear. V lost 4 bases, J lost 4 bases, and 13 bases lay in between. Germline V gene lookup returns CDR1 MDHEN and CDR2 SYDVKM. The CDR3 has 14 residues. In DNA form, the CDR3 reads TGTGCCAGCAGTTCTCCGATGCAAATCTATGGCTACACCTTC. As protein: CASSSPMQIYGYTF.

The table lists this clonotype with many counts. Just one base apart from a much larger clone, this may be a read error. The J gene is TRBJ1-6, the V gene TRBV27; D is unresolved. The CDR3 totals 15 residues. Germline loops: CDR1 MNHEY, CDR2 SMNVEV (reference sequence). The CDR3 region has the DNA TGTGCCAGCAGTATATCAGGAAAAGGGAATTCACCCCCCCACTTT. It is translated as CASSISGKGNSPPHF.

This clonotype is categorized as medium-sized (0.01 to 0.1%). This chain links TRBV7-2 with TRBJ2-2; 9 bases map to TRBD2. The CDR3 consists of 14 residues. The V gene's germline CDR1 is SGHTA and CDR2 FQGNSA. The J segment lost 7 bases and the V segment lost 0 bases, leaving 0 bases of the junction unmatched. The CDR3 loop is CASSLAAGGGELFF. In nucleotides, the CDR3 is TGTGCCAGCAGCTTAGCAGCGGGGGGCGGGGAGCTGTTTTTT.

This clonotype was observed many times. V gene TRBV7-2 combines with J gene TRBJ2-7; the match to TRBD1 covers 11 bases. CDR1 is SGHTA, CDR2 FQGNSA, per germline. The CDR3 is 15 amino acids. Trimming took 5 bases from V and 3 from J; bases not matched to a gene: 6. CDR3 nucleotide sequence: TGTGCCAGCAGCATGGCCGGGACAGGGGGCTACGAGCAGTACGTC. Residues: CASSMAGTGGYEQYV.

This clonotype rates as medium-sized (0.01 to 0.1%). This chain connects TRBV7-2 to TRBJ2-2, with 8 bases that match TRBD1. The CDR3 loop spans 14 amino acids. The germline V gene encodes CDR1 SGHTA and CDR2 FQGNSA. Unmatched junction bases numbered 5, after V lost 4 bases and J lost 7 bases. Here the CDR3 DNA reads TGTGCCAGCAGCTGGACACAGGGGGGCGGGGAGCTGTTTTTT. It codes for CASSWTQGGGELFF.

This clonotype counts as medium-sized (0.01 to 0.1%). The V and J genes are TRBV6-1 and TRBJ1-5; TRBD1 might be the D (6 bases). The CDR3 has 16 amino acids. V was shortened by 1 base and J by 7 bases, with 17 bases between the two germline ends. Looked up from germline, CDR1 is MNHNS and CDR2 is SASEGT. The CDR3 DNA reads TGTGCCAGCAGTGAAGGCGTCGGACGAGGGGGACAGCCCCAGCATTTT. Its protein product is CASSEGVGRGGQPQHF.

This clonotype was observed many times. J is TRBJ2-2 and V is TRBV6-5; 8 bases match TRBD1. The CDR3 is 17 residues long. Germline V gene sequence: CDR1 MNHEY, CDR2 SVGAGI. The J segment lost 0 bases and the V segment lost 5 bases, leaving 8 bases of the junction unmatched. The CDR3: CASSRDRTPANTGELFF. The DNA of the CDR3 is TGTGCCAGCAGTCGGGACAGGACGCCCGCGAACACCGGGGAGCTGTTTTTT.

This clonotype is medium-sized by share. The DNA for the CDR3 is TGCAGTGCTAGATGGCTAGCTGACAATGAGCAGTTCTTC. This sequence encodes CSARWLADNEQFF. The gene calls are TRBV20-1 and TRBJ2-1; TRBD2 is a possible D gene (5 bases). Germline V lookup: CDR1 DFQATT, CDR2 SNEGSKA (reference sequence). CDR3 length: 13 amino acids. The germline V and J ends were trimmed by 2 bases and 5 bases, with 10 bases remaining between them.

V is TRBV12-3 or TRBV12-4 and J is TRBJ2-2; no definite D call. Trimming took 7 bases from V and 4 from J, leaving 4 bases between them. This CDR3 region has 11 residues. The CDR3 reads CASTSTGELFF. The CDR3 region has the DNA TGTGCCAGCACCTCCACCGGGGAGCTGTTTTTT.

Relative to its sample, this clonotype is medium-sized. This sequence joins TRBV5-1 and TRBJ2-5, with 10 bases lining up with TRBD2. CDR3 length: 15 residues. The germline V gene has CDR1 SGHRS and CDR2 YFSETQ. J lost 3 bases, V lost 1 base, and 3 bases had no gene match. CDR3 coding DNA: TGCGCCAGCAGCTTGCTAGGACTAGCGGAAGAGACCCAGTACTTC. The encoded protein is CASSLLGLAEETQYF.

This clonotype was recorded many times. The rearrangement links TRBV6-1 to TRBJ1-4, with TRBD1 as a possible D gene (5 bases). Germline V gene sequence: CDR1 MNHNS, CDR2 SASEGT. The CDR3 spans 13 residues. The V end was cut by 2 bases, the J end by 8 bases, with 9 bases between. The CDR3 DNA is TGTGCCAGCAGTGAACAGGGATACGAAAAACTGTTTTTT. Its protein product is CASSEQGYEKLFF.

This clonotype qualifies as medium-sized. CDR3 region: CASSQDRASGPNTGELFF. The CDR3, as DNA: TGTGCCAGCAGCCAAGATAGGGCTAGCGGTCCGAACACCGGGGAGCTGTTTTTT. This chain links TRBV3-1 with TRBJ2-2; TRBD2 agrees at 7 bases. V shed 0 bases and J 0 bases; nucleotides not matched to a gene: 7. The CDR3 loop spans 18 amino acids. The germline V gene encodes CDR1 LGHDT and CDR2 YNNKEL (reference sequence).

This clonotype was observed many times. J is TRBJ2-2 and V is TRBV5-1, with 10 bases lining up with TRBD1. Germline V gives CDR1 SGHRS, CDR2 YFSETQ. Trimming removed 4 bases from V and 0 bases from J; junction bases left unmatched: 9. The CDR3 totals 18 residues. CDR3 in amino acids: CASSTTGGPSANTGELFF. Written as DNA, the CDR3 is TGCGCCAGCAGCACGACAGGGGGCCCTTCAGCGAACACCGGGGAGCTGTTTTTT. The complete variable domain, with remaining parts taken from reference TRBV5-1 and TRBJ2-2, reads KAGVTQTPRYLIKTRGQQVTLSCSPISGHRSVSWYQQTPGQGLQFLFEYFSETQRNKGNFPGRFSGRQFSNSRSEMNVSTLELGDSALYLCASSTTGGPSANTGELFFGEGSRLTVL.

Sample share makes this clonotype medium-sized (0.01 to 0.1%). V and J are TRBV19 and TRBJ2-5; possibly TRBD1 for D (5 bases). The CDR3 is 13 residues long. Trimming removed 2 bases at V and 2 bases at J, with 6 bases between. Germline-derived CDR1 and CDR2 are LNHDA and SQIVND (reference sequence). CDR3 sequence (DNA): TGTGCCAGTAGTATACGACAGCAAGAGACCCAGTACTTC. It yields the protein CASSIRQQETQYF. Full variable domain (remainder filled in from reference TRBV19 and TRBJ2-5): DGGITQSPKYLFRKEGQNVTLSCEQNLNHDAMYWYRQDPGQGLRLIYYSQIVNDFQKGDIAEGYSVSREKKESFPLTVTSAQKNPTAFYLCASSIRQQETQYFGPGTRLLVL.

This clonotype is classed as medium-sized. DNA of the CDR3: TGCGCCAGCAGCCCATCCTGGACGGGCGAAAATGAGCAGTTCTTC. Its protein product is CASSPSWTGENEQFF. This rearrangement joins TRBV4-3 to TRBJ2-1; no definite D call. V was clipped by 4 bases and J by 7 bases, with 17 bases between them. Germline V CDR1 and CDR2: LGHNA, YSLEER. There are 15 residues in the CDR3.

This clonotype was seen repeatedly, ten times or more. A read error may be the cause here, since a much bigger clone is one base away. The J gene is TRBJ2-3, the V gene TRBV7-9, with D hard to call. Trimming removed 6 bases from V and 5 bases from J, with 9 bases in between. Germline CDR1 is SEHNR and CDR2 is FQNEAQ (reference sequence). CDR3 length: 12 amino acids. The CDR3 loop reads CASRNNGDTQYF. The DNA for the CDR3 is TGTGCCAGCAGGAACAACGGAGATACGCAGTATTTT.

By its share, this clonotype is medium-sized. The rearrangement links TRBV24-1 to TRBJ2-1; D possibly matches TRBD1 or TRBD2 (5 bases each). V was clipped by 1 base and J by 10 bases, with 10 bases between them. Germline V gives CDR1 KGHDR, CDR2 SFDVKD. The CDR3 extends over 13 amino acids. The CDR3 spells CATSDLGTGEQFF. As DNA, the CDR3 is TGTGCCACCAGTGATTTAGGGACGGGCGAGCAGTTCTTC.

The J gene is TRBJ2-2, the V gene TRBV27; D ambiguous. The CDR3 is made up of 13 amino acids. Germline CDR1 MNHEY, CDR2 SMNVEV (reference sequence). Trimming stripped 3 bases from V and 5 bases from J, with 7 bases between. This CDR3 is CASSFSRTGELFF. The CDR3 coding sequence is TGTGCCAGCAGTTTTAGCAGGACCGGGGAGCTGTTTTTT.

The CDR3 is CASSLKPGLRYEQYV. The CDR3 DNA is TGTGCCAGCAGTTTAAAGCCCGGGCTACGCTACGAGCAGTACGTC. The genes are TRBV27 and TRBJ2-7; D is ambiguous. The CDR3 has 15 residues. Germline loops: CDR1 MNHEY, CDR2 SMNVEV (reference sequence). The V end lost 2 bases, the J end lost 3 bases, and 14 bases lay between the germline ends.

By sample share, this clonotype is medium-sized. This sequence joins TRBV9 and TRBJ1-1; D gene ambiguous. CDR3 length: 14 residues. The V gene lost 2 bases and the J gene lost 0 bases, with 8 bases spanning the gap. CDR1 and CDR2 (germline): SGDLS, YYNGEE. CDR3 sequence reads: CASSVETMNTEAFF. CDR3 coding DNA: TGTGCCAGCAGCGTCGAAACTATGAACACTGAAGCTTTCTTT.

Within the sample, this clonotype is medium-sized. The chain is built from TRBV2 and TRBJ2-1, with TRBD2 matching 8 bases. Trimming at V came to 4 bases and at J to 10 bases, leaving 9 bases not matched to a gene. The CDR3 is 14 amino acids. Germline CDR1 is SNHLY and CDR2 is FYNNEI. CDR3 DNA: TGTGCCAGCAGTGCAGAAGCGGGGGCAAAGGAGCAGTTCTTC. Its protein product is CASSAEAGAKEQFF.

This clonotype is medium-sized (0.01 to 0.1%). The chain recombines TRBV4-1 with TRBJ2-3; D call uncertain. Germline V gene sequence: CDR1 MGHRA, CDR2 YSYEKL. V gave up 0 bases and J gave up 7 bases, with 17 bases separating them. CDR3 length: 16 amino acids. The CDR3 DNA reads as TGCGCCAGCAGCCAAGATGACCGTATACTTTCTAATACGCAGTATTTT. Residues: CASSQDDRILSNTQYF.